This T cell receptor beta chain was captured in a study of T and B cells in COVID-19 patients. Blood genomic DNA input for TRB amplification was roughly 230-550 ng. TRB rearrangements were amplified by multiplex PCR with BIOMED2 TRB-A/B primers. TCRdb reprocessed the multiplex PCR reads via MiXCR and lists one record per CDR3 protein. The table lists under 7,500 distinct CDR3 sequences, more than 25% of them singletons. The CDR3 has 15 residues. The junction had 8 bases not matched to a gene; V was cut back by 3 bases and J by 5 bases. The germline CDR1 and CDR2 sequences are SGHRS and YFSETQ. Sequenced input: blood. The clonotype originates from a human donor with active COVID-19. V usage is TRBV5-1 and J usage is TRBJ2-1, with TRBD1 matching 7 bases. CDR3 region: CASSSSGTANNEQFF. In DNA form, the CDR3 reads TGCGCCAGCAGCTCCTCCGGGACAGCAAACAATGAGCAGTTCTTC.